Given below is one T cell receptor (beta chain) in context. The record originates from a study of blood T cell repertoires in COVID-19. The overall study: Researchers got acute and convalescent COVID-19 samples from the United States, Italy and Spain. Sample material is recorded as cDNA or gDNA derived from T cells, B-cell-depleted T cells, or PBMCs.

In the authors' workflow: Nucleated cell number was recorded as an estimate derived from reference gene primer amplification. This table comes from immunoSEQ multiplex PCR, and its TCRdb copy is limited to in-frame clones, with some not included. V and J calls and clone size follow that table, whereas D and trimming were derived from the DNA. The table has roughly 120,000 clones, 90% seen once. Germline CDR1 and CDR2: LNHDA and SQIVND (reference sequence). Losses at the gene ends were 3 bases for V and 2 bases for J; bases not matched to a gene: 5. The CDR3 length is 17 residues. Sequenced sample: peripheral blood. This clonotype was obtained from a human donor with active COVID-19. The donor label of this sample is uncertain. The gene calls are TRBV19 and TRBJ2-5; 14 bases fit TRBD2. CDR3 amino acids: CASSIMGLAGDQETQYF. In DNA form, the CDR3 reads TGTGCCAGTAGTATTATGGGACTAGCGGGGGATCAAGAGACCCAGTACTTC.